This is a list of T cell receptor beta chains from one sample in a study of cytomegalovirus exposure and HLA in healthy donors. Only in-frame clones appear in the TCRdb table, and some are missing; sequencing was by immunoSEQ multiplex PCR. Seen here are about 110,000 clones, under 85% observed once, and the top ten hold roughly 8%. Specimen: PBMCs. These receptors were obtained from a woman aged 45-65 years in good health and CMV-seropositive. Each CDR3 is given with its conserved first and last residue. The D gene is left open where the match is weak. The size entry is marked missing in some rows and otherwise reads once, few, many or a size class.

size	V	D	J	DNA	CDR3
few	TRBV7-6	TRBD2	TRBJ2-1	TGTGCCAGCAGCCGCGGGACTAGCGGCAATGAGCAGTTCTTC	CASSRGTSGNEQFF
few	TRBV13	.	TRBJ2-7	TGTGCCAGCAGCTTGGGTCAGGGGTACGAGCAGTACTTC	CASSLGQGYEQYF
.	TRBV7-2	.	TRBJ1-1	TGTGCCAGCAGCTTAGCGTTCGTTGACACTGAAGCTTTCTTT	CASSLAFVDTEAFF
.	TRBV27	.	TRBJ2-3	TGTGCCAGCAGCAAAAGCGGAGATACGCAGTATTTT	CASSKSGDTQYF
.	TRBV6-1	TRBD2	TRBJ2-5	TGTGCCAGCAGGGACAGTTCGGGGGGGAAAGAGACCCAGTACTTC	CASRDSSGGKETQYF
.	TRBV29-1	TRBD2	TRBJ2-7	TGCAGCCACTCCGGCTGTCTAGCGGGAGGCTTCCTCGAGCAGTACTTC	CSHSGCLAGGFLEQYF
.	TRBV7-2	.	TRBJ1-3	TGTGCCAGCAGCCCTGGACTATCTGGAAACACCATATATTTT	CASSPGLSGNTIYF
.	TRBV7-2	TRBD2	TRBJ2-5	TGTGCCAGCAGCTTAGCTAGCGGGGGCTCGGGAGAGACCCAGTACTTC	CASSLASGGSGETQYF
.	TRBV6-6	.	TRBJ1-1	TGTGCCAGCAGTTACAACCAACAGGTGAGGACTGAAGCTTTCTTT	CASSYNQQVRTEAFF
few	TRBV19	TRBD2	TRBJ2-1	TGTGCCAGTAGTATAGGAGGCGGGAGCCTCTCCTACAATGAGCAGTTCTTC	CASSIGGGSLSYNEQFF
.	TRBV7-9	.	TRBJ1-4	TGTGCCAGCAGCTCCCCAGGTGCAACTAATGAAAAACTGTTTTTT	CASSSPGATNEKLFF
once	TRBV15	.	TRBJ1-1	TGTGCCACCAGCAGAGGGAGAGGTCGGTTGAACACTGAAGCTTTCTTT	CATSRGRGRLNTEAFF
.	TRBV6-1	.	TRBJ2-5	TGTGCCAGCACTAGGGAGTACCAAGAGACCCAGTACTTC	CASTREYQETQYF
.	TRBV6-5	TRBD2	TRBJ2-3	TGTGCCAGCACCCCTAGCGGGGGGATCACAGATACGCAGTATTTT	CASTPSGGITDTQYF
.	TRBV27	TRBD2	TRBJ2-5	TGTGCCAGCAGTGATTTCCGGACTAGCGGGAGTAGGGCCCAGTACTTC	CASSDFRTSGSRAQYF
.	TRBV10-3	TRBD1	TRBJ1-1	TGTGCCATCAGTGGGCCAGGACAGGGTTACACTGAAGCTTTCTTT	CAISGPGQGYTEAFF
.	TRBV10-2	.	TRBJ1-1	TGCGCCAGCAGTGAGCTGGGGGACACCCGAGGCACTGAAGCTTTCTTT	CASSELGDTRGTEAFF
.	TRBV2	TRBD2	TRBJ2-7	TGTGCCAGCACGGTGGAGCGGGAGTGGTACGAGCAGTACTTC	CASTVEREWYEQYF
.	TRBV27	TRBD1	TRBJ2-1	TGTGCCAGCAGGTCCGGGACAGGGGCGAGGGGGGAGCAGTTCTTC	CASRSGTGARGEQFF
.	TRBV15	TRBD2	TRBJ2-1	TGTGCCACCAGCAGAGACCAAGCGGGACCTTACAATGAGCAGTTCTTC	CATSRDQAGPYNEQFF
.	TRBV5-1	.	TRBJ2-3	TGCGCCAGCAGCTTGGCGGGAAGTACGCAGTATTTT	CASSLAGSTQYF
.	TRBV9	TRBD1	TRBJ1-2	TGTGCCAGCAGCGGCTTGCAGGGGGCGCCCTATGGCTACACCTTC	CASSGLQGAPYGYTF
.	TRBV9	.	TRBJ2-7	TGTGCCAGCAGCGTAGGAGTCGGGGGGCCCTCCTACGAGCAGTACTTC	CASSVGVGGPSYEQYF
.	TRBV4-3	.	TRBJ2-5	TGCGCCAGCAGCCAAGGGCCGAGAGGGCTAGCGGAGACCCAGTACTTC	CASSQGPRGLAETQYF
.	TRBV29-1	.	TRBJ1-4	TGCAGCGTTGCCGGGGCTAATGAAAAACTGTTTTTT	CSVAGANEKLFF
.	TRBV7-3	.	TRBJ2-1	TGTGCCAGCAGCTCGCTGGGGAGCGGGAATGAGCAGTTCTTC	CASSSLGSGNEQFF
.	TRBV5-1	TRBD2	TRBJ2-5	TGCGCCAGCAGCTTGGCACTAGCGGGGGCCACGGGGTTTCAAGAGACCCAGTACTTC	CASSLALAGATGFQETQYF
.	TRBV2	TRBD1	TRBJ2-7	TGTGCCAGCAGTAGGGACAGGGCCCTCGACGAGCAGTACTTC	CASSRDRALDEQYF
.	TRBV7-9	.	TRBJ1-5	TGTGCCAGCAGTCCCCGGGGAGGGGGGAGTCAGCCCCAGCATTTT	CASSPRGGGSQPQHF
.	TRBV18	TRBD1	TRBJ1-6	TGTGCCAGCTCGTCTGGGACAGGGGGGAGTTCACCCCTCCACTTT	CASSSGTGGSSPLHF
.	TRBV29-1	TRBD2	TRBJ2-2	TGCAGCGTTGACGCGGGAGGCAGCACCGGGGAGCTGTTTTTT	CSVDAGGSTGELFF
.	TRBV6-1	.	TRBJ1-2	TGTGCCAGCAGTGACTCCAGGGCTGGCTACACCTTC	CASSDSRAGYTF
.	TRBV23-1	.	TRBJ1-1	TGCGCCAGCAGTCAAGCCGCGCCAGGGGACCAGAACACTGAAGCTTTCTTT	CASSQAAPGDQNTEAFF
few	TRBV4-1	.	TRBJ1-1	TGCGCCAGCAGCCCCGAAGGGGTGGACACTGAAGCTTTCTTT	CASSPEGVDTEAFF
.	TRBV9	TRBD1	TRBJ1-3	TGTGCCAGCAGCGAGGCAGGGGGCTCTGGAAACACCATATATTTT	CASSEAGGSGNTIYF
few	TRBV7-2	TRBD1	TRBJ1-1	TGTGCCAGCAGCCTGGGACAGGCGAACACTGAAGCTTTCTTT	CASSLGQANTEAFF
.	TRBV12-5	.	TRBJ1-6	TGTGCTAGTGGTTTGTTTATCGGGGGGGGTAATTCACCCCTCCACTTT	CASGLFIGGGNSPLHF
.	TRBV7-2	.	TRBJ2-7	TGTGCCAGCAGCTATGACACACCCTACGAGCAGTACTTC	CASSYDTPYEQYF
.	TRBV5-1	.	TRBJ1-2	TGCGCCAGCAGCCCGGCGTGGGGGCGGGATGGCTACACCTTC	CASSPAWGRDGYTF
.	TRBV6-1	TRBD1	TRBJ2-4	TGTGCTACCGATCTGGGGGGACAGGGAAACATTCAGTACTTC	CATDLGGQGNIQYF
once	TRBV5-1	.	TRBJ2-5	TGCGCCAGCAGCTTGTTCGCGGAAGAGACCCAGTACTTC	CASSLFAEETQYF
.	TRBV25-1	TRBD1	TRBJ2-3	TGTGCCAGCAGTGAGACAGGGGGCGCGGGCACAGATACGCAGTATTTT	CASSETGGAGTDTQYF
.	TRBV28	TRBD1	TRBJ2-7	TGTGCCAGCAGTTTAAGACAGGGGGCGCTTTCCTACGAGCAGTACTTC	CASSLRQGALSYEQYF
.	TRBV4-3	TRBD1	TRBJ2-7	TGCGCCAGCAGCCAAGAGCTACAGGGGGCATACGAGCAGTACTTC	CASSQELQGAYEQYF
.	TRBV7-2	.	TRBJ2-7	TGTGCCAGCAGCTTAGATCGAGCGGCCTACGAGCAGTACTTC	CASSLDRAAYEQYF
.	TRBV2	.	TRBJ2-7	TGTGCCAGCAGTGAAGCGCTTCTGCGCGAGCAGTACTTC	CASSEALLREQYF
few	TRBV5-4	.	TRBJ1-2	TGTGCCAGTGCTACCCAGGGAAGGGGCTATGGCTACACCTTC	CASATQGRGYGYTF
.	TRBV14	TRBD2	TRBJ2-1	TGTGCCAGCAGCCTACTAGCGGGGGGGAGGAATGAGCAGTTCTTC	CASSLLAGGRNEQFF
once	TRBV15	TRBD1	TRBJ2-4	TGTGCCACCAGTCTGGACAGGAAAAACAGTCAGTACTTC	CATSLDRKNSQYF
once	TRBV5-4	TRBD1	TRBJ1-3	TGTGCCAGCAGCTTCGAGGGGGCAGGAAACACCATATATTTT	CASSFEGAGNTIYF
.	TRBV7-3	TRBD1	TRBJ2-6	TGTGCCAGCAGCCCGGGGACAGGAAGCAGACTCTCTGGGGCCAACGTCCTGACTTTC	CASSPGTGSRLSGANVLTF
.	TRBV29-1	.	TRBJ2-7	TGCAGCGTTCTGGTGGTCGGGTACGAGCAGTACTTC	CSVLVVGYEQYF